The table lists the clone carrying this T cell receptor beta chain with a few counts. This sample is part of a study of T-cell memory formation after mild COVID-19. The CDR3 length is 15 residues. Germline-derived CDR1 and CDR2 are SEHNR and FQNEAQ (reference sequence). J lost 3 bases, V lost 4 bases, and 4 bases had no gene match. TCRdb redid the calling of the 5' RACE reads with MiXCR, one entry per CDR3 protein. The repertoire holds 290,000 or so distinct CDR3 sequences, with just under 20% as singletons. Specimen: PBMCs or a T cell subset sorted from them (not recorded which). V gene TRBV7-9 combines with J gene TRBJ1-4, with 8 bases that match TRBD1. The source of this sequence is a man aged 18-30 years who had mild COVID-19 (a few samples of this study predate the infection). Cell type and time point are not known. The DNA for the CDR3 is TGTGCCAGCAGCTCAGCCAGGGGGCCTAATGAAAAACTGTTTTTT. Translated: CASSSARGPNEKLFF. Complete variable domain (other parts from reference TRBV7-9 and TRBJ1-4): DTGVSQNPRHKITKRGQNVTFRCDPISEHNRLYWYRQTLGQGPEFLTYFQNEAQLEKSRLLSDRFSAERPKGSFSTLEIQRTEQGDSAMYLCASSSARGPNEKLFFGSGTQLSVL.